These T cell receptor beta chains were read from a single sample in a study of blood T cells in healthy people across ages. TCRdb independently ran MiXCR on the 5' RACE reads; one entry per CDR3 protein. The sample consists of 1,800,000 or so distinct CDR3 sequences, approximately 39% of them appearing once. Source material: blood. Receptors were obtained from a human donor in good health. CDR3s include the opening cysteine and the closing phenylalanine or tryptophan. A D gene is named only where the DNA matches it firmly. Clone size is given for some rows only: seen once, a few or many times, or a class if the clone is expanded.

J: TRBJ1-1
V: TRBV20-1
D: .
size: once
CDR3: CSTKDAQWTEAFF
DNA: TGCAGTACTAAGGACGCCCAGTGGACTGAAGCTTTCTTT

J: TRBJ2-2
V: TRBV15
D: .
size: .
CDR3: CATSGTDDAGELFF
DNA: TGTGCCACCAGCGGGACGGACGACGCCGGGGAGCTGTTTTTT

J: TRBJ1-5
V: TRBV28
D: TRBD1
size: .
CDR3: CASSLTGVYQPQHF
DNA: TGTGCCAGCAGTTTGACAGGGGTCTATCAGCCCCAGCATTTT

J: TRBJ2-3
V: TRBV28
D: TRBD2
size: .
CDR3: CASSYWRGRTDTQYF
DNA: TGTGCCAGCAGTTACTGGCGGGGGAGGACAGATACGCAGTATTTT

J: TRBJ2-1
V: TRBV5-1
D: .
size: few
CDR3: CASGTQSSYNEQFF
DNA: TGCGCCAGCGGCACCCAGAGCTCCTACAATGAGCAGTTCTTC

J: TRBJ1-2
V: TRBV12-3/TRBV12-4
D: .
size: .
CDR3: CASSSRPYNYGYTF
DNA: TGTGCCAGCAGTTCCAGACCCTATAACTATGGCTACACCTTC

J: TRBJ1-2
V: TRBV12-3/TRBV12-4
D: TRBD1
size: .
CDR3: CASSFGQGIAYNYGYTF
DNA: TGTGCCAGCAGTTTCGGACAGGGAATAGCGTACAACTATGGCTACACCTTC

J: TRBJ2-2
V: TRBV6-2/TRBV6-3
D: .
size: few
CDR3: CASSYSNSPRTGELFF
DNA: TGTGCCAGCAGTTACTCGAATTCCCCGAGGACCGGGGAGCTGTTTTTT

J: TRBJ2-1
V: TRBV5-1
D: TRBD2
size: many
CDR3: CASSIAGGDLSNNEQFF
DNA: TGCGCCAGCAGCATAGCGGGGGGCGACCTCTCGAACAATGAGCAGTTCTTC

J: TRBJ2-4
V: TRBV20-1
D: .
size: .
CDR3: CSANIRGGGYF
DNA: TGCAGTGCTAACATTAGAGGGGGTGGGTACTTC

J: TRBJ2-7
V: TRBV7-9
D: TRBD1
size: few
CDR3: CASRPGGYEVYEQYF
DNA: TGTGCCAGCCGCCCAGGGGGATACGAGGTCTACGAGCAGTACTTC

J: TRBJ1-1
V: TRBV29-1
D: .
size: few
CDR3: CSVRGVFTTEAFF
DNA: TGCAGCGTCAGGGGCGTATTCACCACTGAAGCTTTCTTT

J: TRBJ2-7
V: TRBV5-1
D: .
size: .
CDR3: CASSFYSDSSYEQYF
DNA: TGCGCCAGCAGCTTTTACTCGGACAGCTCCTACGAGCAGTACTTC

J: TRBJ1-4
V: TRBV10-3
D: TRBD1
size: .
CDR3: CAISNGRDREEKLFF
DNA: TGTGCCATCAGTAACGGCCGGGACAGGGAGGAAAAACTGTTTTTT

J: TRBJ2-3
V: TRBV20-1
D: .
size: few
CDR3: CSARAVTGRGTQYF
DNA: TGCAGTGCTAGAGCGGTAACAGGACGAGGTACGCAGTATTTT

J: TRBJ2-2
V: TRBV20-1
D: .
size: .
CDR3: CSARGTGELFF
DNA: TGCAGTGCTAGGGGGACCGGGGAGCTGTTTTTT

J: TRBJ2-7
V: TRBV7-2
D: .
size: few
CDR3: CASSHRGETYEQYF
DNA: TGTGCCAGCAGCCATAGGGGGGAAACCTACGAGCAGTACTTC

J: TRBJ1-2
V: TRBV18
D: TRBD1
size: few
CDR3: CASSPITGGSGYTF
DNA: TGTGCCAGCTCACCGATAACAGGGGGCTCTGGCTACACCTTC

J: TRBJ1-2
V: TRBV6-5
D: TRBD1
size: many
CDR3: CASSYPPWGTGASRGGYTF
DNA: TGTGCCAGCAGTTACCCCCCGTGGGGGACAGGGGCGTCTCGAGGAGGCTACACCTTC

J: TRBJ2-1
V: TRBV28
D: TRBD2
size: few
CDR3: CASNKAGAYNEQFF
DNA: TGTGCCAGCAACAAAGCGGGGGCCTACAATGAGCAGTTCTTC

J: TRBJ2-3
V: TRBV28
D: .
size: few
CDR3: CASRGQLLEDTQYF
DNA: TGTGCCAGCAGGGGACAACTCCTCGAGGATACGCAGTATTTT

J: TRBJ2-3
V: TRBV6-5
D: .
size: .
CDR3: CAGTGSIGTSTDTQYF
DNA: TGTGCCGGCACCGGGTCCATTGGTACTAGCACAGATACGCAGTATTTT

J: TRBJ2-1
V: TRBV27
D: .
size: few
CDR3: CASSLSAGLYNEQFF
DNA: TGTGCCAGCAGTTTATCGGCAGGGTTATACAATGAGCAGTTCTTC

J: TRBJ2-3
V: TRBV4-3
D: .
size: many
CDR3: CASSQDSQGTSTDTQYF
DNA: TGCGCCAGCAGCCAAGATTCCCAAGGGACTAGCACAGATACGCAGTATTTT

J: TRBJ1-4
V: TRBV20-1
D: .
size: .
CDR3: CSARELFGINEKLFF
DNA: TGCAGTGCTAGAGAGTTATTTGGGATAAATGAAAAACTGTTTTTT

J: TRBJ2-5
V: TRBV7-2
D: TRBD2
size: .
CDR3: CASSLFGGLARETQYF
DNA: TGTGCCAGCAGCTTATTTGGGGGACTAGCGAGAGAGACCCAGTACTTC

J: TRBJ1-2
V: TRBV14
D: .
size: .
CDR3: CASSQTTKPYGHTF
DNA: TGTGCCAGCAGCCAGACCACAAAACCCTATGGCCACACCTTC

J: TRBJ2-1
V: TRBV5-1
D: TRBD1
size: .
CDR3: CASSWGQTLDEQFF
DNA: TGCGCCAGCAGCTGGGGACAGACCTTGGATGAGCAGTTCTTC

J: TRBJ2-7
V: TRBV7-2
D: .
size: .
CDR3: CASSLEGNGAYEQYF
DNA: TGTGCCAGCAGCTTAGAAGGGAACGGGGCCTACGAGCAGTACTTC

J: TRBJ2-7
V: TRBV9
D: TRBD1
size: .
CDR3: CASSEVGDSTDEQYF
DNA: TGTGCCAGCAGCGAGGTGGGGGACAGTACGGACGAGCAGTACTTC

J: TRBJ2-7
V: TRBV20-1
D: .
size: .
CDR3: CSALNRQSSYEQYF
DNA: TGCAGTGCCCTCAACCGACAGAGCTCCTACGAGCAGTACTTC